What follows is one TCR beta chain and its context. This record comes from a study of T cells in Graves' hyperthyroidism and ophthalmopathy. Researchers took RNA transcripts and amplified the TCR beta CDR3 regions from them. A set of HTBI primers served as the primers for a first-round RT-PCR of the TCR CDR3. TCRdb called the multiplex PCR reads again in MiXCR, with one record for every CDR3 protein. This table holds hundreds of thousands of distinct CDR3 sequences, 14% to 15% found once. The ends lost 2 bases at V and 4 bases at J; junction bases unmatched: 10. Germline V gene data show CDR1 as MNHEY and CDR2 as SVGEGT. This CDR3 is built from 17 residues.

The sequenced material came from blood. This chain links TRBV6-2 or TRBV6-3 with TRBJ2-7; 11 bases map to TRBD2. The sequence came from a woman in her thirties or forties with Graves' ophthalmopathy. Written as DNA, the CDR3 is TGTGCCAGCAGTTACGAGCACCCCGGGACTAGCGGTTACGAGCAGTACTTC. Residues: CASSYEHPGTSGYEQYF.